What follows is one TCR beta chain and its context. What it binds is unknown. Specified treatment: roughly ten-day PBMC culture with coronavirus spike peptide pools or control peptides (ViraFEST assay). First, ViraFEST expanded antigen-specific T cells with peptide pools, and next it sequenced the TCRs. This sample was taken from a study of vaccination and CD4 T cells after COVID-19. About the research overall: Post-COVID specimens were obtained a median about 100 days after diagnosis (range 35 to 161).

Points from the study as a whole: Median SARS-CoV-2-reactive clonotypes rose from approximately 23 to 38, not significantly.

With the Oncomine TCR Beta short-read assay, DNA from cultured CD4+ T cells was sequenced. TCRdb re-analysed the PCR reads in MiXCR, keeping a single row per CDR3 protein. This sample carries about 12,000 distinct CDR3 sequences, about four fifths of them seen once, and the ten largest clones take roughly 31%. V lost 3 bases and J 3 bases, leaving 12 bases between the germline ends. This CDR3 has 15 amino acids. Germline CDR1 MDHEN, CDR2 SYDVKM. The rearrangement joins TRBV28 to TRBJ1-5; the D is unclear. This clonotype was sampled from a human donor who had recovered from COVID-19. The sequenced sample was CD4+ T cells from blood, cultured in vitro. The CDR3 here is CASSFGGSFNQPQHF. The CDR3 region has the DNA TGTGCCAGCAGTTTTGGAGGCAGTTTCAATCAGCCCCAGCATTTT.